This paragraph covers one T cell receptor beta chain sequence. Its antigen is currently unknown. CDR3 length equals 15 residues. Per germline, CDR1 SGHDN and CDR2 FVKESK. V shed 4 bases, J shed 4 bases, and the junction held 5 bases outside the gene matches. The sample originates from a study of response to subunit inactivated influenza vaccine. Overall study results and limits: Authors suggested few new T cells are recruited by each seasonal influenza vaccination.

TCRdb recomputed calls from the RT-PCR reads with MiXCR, one row per CDR3 protein. The sample holds about 650,000 distinct CDR3 sequences, approximately 14% seen once. The input for sequencing was PBMCs from blood, taken 11 to 12 days after vaccination. The rearrangement joins TRBV14 to TRBJ2-1, with 9 bases identical to TRBD1. The receptor was derived from a middle-aged man who received an inactivated influenza vaccine. CDR3 in amino acids: CASSPNGQGYNEQFF. The CDR3 nucleotides read TGTGCCAGCAGCCCTAACGGACAGGGGTACAATGAGCAGTTCTTC.